This T cell receptor beta chain was documented in a study of T-cell memory formation after mild COVID-19. Study conclusions and caveats: The pre-infection memory compartment contained some responding clones, suggesting cross-reactive memory joined.

A remark on this clonotype: The target antigen is unknown.

One entry per CDR3 protein results from TCRdb running MiXCR on the 5' RACE reads. The sample yields about 350,000 distinct CDR3 sequences, about 15% seen once. Germline loops: CDR1 MGHRA, CDR2 YSYEKL. This CDR3 contains 16 residues. The V end lost 0 bases, the J end lost 6 bases, and 14 bases lay between the germline ends. Sequences were obtained from PBMCs or a T cell subset sorted from them (not recorded which). The gene calls are TRBV4-1 and TRBJ2-2, with a weak D call TRBD2 (6 bases). The origin of this receptor is a man aged 18 to 29 who had mild COVID-19 (a few samples of this study predate the infection). Cell type and time point are not known. The CDR3 DNA follows: TGCGCCAGCAGCCAAGATATGGGAGGCGAGGCCGGGGAGCTGTTTTTT. Its protein is CASSQDMGGEAGELFF.